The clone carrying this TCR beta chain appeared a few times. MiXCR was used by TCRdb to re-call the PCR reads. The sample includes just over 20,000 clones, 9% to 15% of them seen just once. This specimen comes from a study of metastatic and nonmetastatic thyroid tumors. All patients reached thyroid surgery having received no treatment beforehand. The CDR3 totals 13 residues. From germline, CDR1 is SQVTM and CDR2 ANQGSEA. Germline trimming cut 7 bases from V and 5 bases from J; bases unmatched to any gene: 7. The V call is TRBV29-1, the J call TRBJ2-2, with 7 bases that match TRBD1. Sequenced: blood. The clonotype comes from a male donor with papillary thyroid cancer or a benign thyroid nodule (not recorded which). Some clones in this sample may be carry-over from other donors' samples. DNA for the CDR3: TGCAGCGCCAACAGGGGCGGGACCGGGGAGCTGTTTTTT. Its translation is CSANRGGTGELFF.